This passage covers 28 T cell receptor beta chains from one sample sequenced in a study of T cell changes during pregnancy in multiple sclerosis. Using immunoSEQ multiplex PCR, the repertoire was profiled, and TCRdb retains in-frame clones only, with some absent. The sample holds 65,000 to 85,000 clones, about 93% seen once. Sequences were derived from CD4+ T cells from peripheral blood mononuclear cells, sampled after pregnancy. Receptors were obtained from a female donor with multiple sclerosis, enrolled in a pregnancy study.

The rearrangement links TRBV7-2 to TRBJ2-4; 7 nucleotides line up with TRBD1. The length of the CDR3 is 15 residues. V lost 3 bases, J lost 6 bases, and 8 bases stayed unmatched. The germline CDR1 and CDR2 sequences are SGHTA and FQGNSA. The CDR3 bases are TGTGCCAGCAGCTTTCAGACAGGGTCCGGAAACATTCAGTACTTC. Protein product: CASSFQTGSGNIQYF.

This clone was recorded once. The gene calls are TRBV19 and TRBJ2-5; possible D gene TRBD2, 6 bases. Germline CDR1 is LNHDA and CDR2 is SQIVND (reference sequence). This CDR3 comprises 14 residues. The V end lost 3 bases, the J end lost 3 bases, and 11 bases lay between the germline ends. The DNA for the CDR3 is TGTGCCAGTAGTATCAGGGACTTGGAAGAGACCCAGTACTTC. Its protein is CASSIRDLEETQYF.

Only one count was recorded for this clone. The chain joins TRBV29-1 to TRBJ2-5; TRBD1 matches 10 bases. Germline lookup yields CDR1 SQVTM and CDR2 ANQGSEA. The trim removed 4 bases at V and 5 bases at J, leaving 4 bases unmatched. This CDR3 is 13 amino acids long. CDR3 DNA sequence: TGCAGCGTTGGGGGACAGGGGAGTGAGACCCAGTACTTC. Protein sequence: CSVGGQGSETQYF. The full variable domain, its missing parts supplied by reference TRBV29-1 and TRBJ2-5, is SAVISQKPSRDICQRGTSLTIQCQVDSQVTMMFWYRQQPGQSLTLIATANQGSEATYESGFVIDKFPISRPNLTFSTLTVSNMSPEDSSIYLCSVGGQGSETQYFGPGTRLLVL.

The chain uses TRBV5-8 and TRBJ1-5; no firm D call. The CDR3 length is 15 residues. CDR1 is SGHTS and CDR2 is YDEGEE in the germline V gene. Trimming took 0 bases from V and 0 from J, leaving 7 bases between them. This CDR3 reads CASSLEGSSNQPQHF. Written as DNA, the CDR3 is TGTGCCAGCAGCTTGGAAGGGAGTAGCAATCAGCCCCAGCATTTT.

This clone was detected only once. The chain has TRBV19 and TRBJ1-6; D remains unclear. Germline V gene data show CDR1 as LNHDA and CDR2 as SQIVND (reference sequence). This CDR3 is 15 amino acids long. V shed 2 bases and J shed 4 bases, with 9 bases lying between them. CDR3 coding DNA: TGTGCCAGTAGTATATCGTCCAGTTATAATTCACCCCTCCACTTT. Translation gives CASSISSSYNSPLHF.

The V call is TRBV5-6, the J call TRBJ1-1; 8 bases match TRBD1. The CDR3 length is 16 residues. The germline V gene has CDR1 SGHDT and CDR2 YYEEEE. V trimming: 4 bases; J trimming: 2 bases; junction bases outside the gene matches: 10. Written as DNA, the CDR3 is TGTGCCAGCAGCCCATTAACAGGGGGGTTAAACACTGAAGCTTTCTTT. This gives the protein CASSPLTGGLNTEAFF.

This chain joins TRBV5-1 and TRBJ1-4; D call uncertain. This CDR3 has 18 residues. V gave up 2 bases and J gave up 0 bases, with 17 bases separating them. Germline V gene data show CDR1 as SGHRS and CDR2 as YFSETQ. The chain's CDR3 is CASSFGSHLTSTNEKLFF. Here the CDR3 DNA reads TGCGCCAGCAGCTTCGGGAGCCACCTCACCTCAACTAATGAAAAACTGTTTTTT.

The chain is built from TRBV5-1 and TRBJ1-2; a weak D match, TRBD1 (5 bases). The CDR3 covers 19 residues. V lost 0 bases to trimming and J lost 3 bases, with 24 bases between them. Germline CDR1 is SGHRS and CDR2 is YFSETQ. CDR3 nucleotides: TGCGCCAGCAGCTTGGCCGGAACCCCATCGGGCAGGGAGGACTATGGCTACACCTTC. Translation: CASSLAGTPSGREDYGYTF.

The genes are TRBV14 and TRBJ2-1, with D possibly TRBD2 on 7 matching bases. Between the trimmed V and J ends, which lost 3 bases and 8 bases, there was a span of 26 bases. CDR3 length: 18 amino acids. The germline V gene encodes CDR1 SGHDN and CDR2 FVKESK. The CDR3 spells CASSHPGGGAFLDDEQFF. CDR3 bases: TGTGCCAGCAGCCACCCAGGTGGGGGGGCGTTCCTAGATGATGAGCAGTTCTTC. The variable domain in full, completed from reference TRBV14 and TRBJ2-1, reads EAGVTQFPSHSVIEKGQTVTLRCDPISGHDNLYWYRRVMGKEIKFLLHFVKESKQDESGMPNNRFLAERTGGTYSTLKVQPAELEDSGVYFCASSHPGGGAFLDDEQFFGPGTRLTVL.

This sequence joins TRBV9 and TRBJ2-5, with TRBD1 as a possible D gene (6 bases). CDR1 and CDR2 (germline): SGDLS, YYNGEE. The V and J ends lost 4 bases and 8 bases respectively, with 15 bases between them. CDR3 length: 13 residues. CDR3 protein: CASSPRTEGTQYF. As DNA, the CDR3 is TGTGCCAGCAGCCCTAGGACAGAGGGTACCCAGTACTTC.

This clone appeared a single time. The chain joins TRBV6-1 to TRBJ1-1; 8 bases agree with TRBD1. There are 14 residues in the CDR3. V lost 6 bases and J lost 1; bases outside the gene matches: 4. Germline CDR1 and CDR2: MNHNS and SASEGT. The CDR3 loop is CASRTGATNTEAFF. CDR3 nucleotide sequence: TGTGCCAGCAGGACAGGGGCCACGAACACTGAAGCTTTCTTT.

V is TRBV9 and J is TRBJ2-3; 7 bases align to TRBD2. After removal of 4 bases from V and 3 bases from J, the junction contained 8 bases not matched to a gene. This CDR3 comprises 15 residues. CDR1 SGDLS and CDR2 YYNGEE come from the germline V gene. CDR3 in DNA: TGTGCCAGCAGCTCCTGGGCGGGAGAAACAGATACGCAGTATTTT. Protein: CASSSWAGETDTQYF.

The chain combines TRBV5-1 with TRBJ2-7; 13 bases line up with TRBD2. Germline trimming cut 0 bases from V and 3 bases from J; bases unmatched to any gene: 9. Per germline, CDR1 SGHRS and CDR2 YFSETQ. The CDR3 loop spans 18 amino acids. The CDR3 protein is CASSLGLAGGLLIYEQYF. The CDR3 DNA follows: TGCGCCAGCAGCTTGGGACTAGCGGGGGGCCTACTCATCTACGAGCAGTACTTC.

The DNA for the CDR3 is TGCGCCAGCAGCCCCGTTGGGCTCGACAACAATGAGCAGTTCTTC. Its protein product is CASSPVGLDNNEQFF. The gene calls are TRBV5-1 and TRBJ2-1; D call uncertain. With 4 bases removed from V and 5 bases from J, the gap between germline ends came to 16 bases. Germline assignment: CDR1 SGHRS and CDR2 YFSETQ. This CDR3 has 15 amino acids.

This sequence joins TRBV7-6 and TRBJ2-2; D unclear. V was shortened by 5 bases and J by 7 bases, with 11 bases between the two germline ends. Germline V gene sequence: CDR1 SGHVS, CDR2 FNYEAQ. CDR3 length: 13 amino acids. The CDR3 DNA is TGTGCCAGCAGCATCACAGCAATCGGGGAGCTGTTTTTT. Amino acid sequence: CASSITAIGELFF.

A single count supports this clone. This chain connects TRBV27 to TRBJ1-1; no reliable D call. V lost 5 bases, J lost 3 bases, and 19 bases lay in between. The CDR3 runs 16 residues. Germline values: CDR1 MNHEY, CDR2 SMNVEV (reference sequence). The CDR3 DNA reads TGTGCCAGCAGTACCGCGCTGGTCGGGAGGGACACTGAAGCTTTCTTT. It translates to CASSTALVGRDTEAFF.

V usage is TRBV6-5 and J usage is TRBJ2-1, with 11 bases matching TRBD2. Germline V gene data show CDR1 as MNHEY and CDR2 as SVGAGI. This CDR3 spans 14 amino acids. After removal of 6 bases from V and 14 bases from J, the junction contained 12 bases not matched to a gene. The CDR3 region is CASRPPGLAAQEFF. As DNA, the CDR3 is TGTGCCAGCAGACCTCCGGGACTAGCGGCTCAGGAGTTCTTC.

With respect to this clone: The same CDR3 can be traced to other DNA sequences in this sample. The chain is built from TRBV11-2 and TRBJ2-7; D perhaps matches TRBD1 (6 bases). Germline lookup yields CDR1 SGHAT and CDR2 FQNNGV. V dropped 0 bases and J dropped 4 bases, with 13 bases sitting between them. This CDR3 contains 15 residues. The chain's CDR3 is CASSLEQGAPYEQYF. The DNA of the CDR3 is TGTGCCAGCAGCTTAGAACAGGGCGCTCCGTACGAGCAGTACTTC.

This CDR3 reads CASSMEGYTEAFF. CDR3 nucleotide sequence: TGTGCCAGTAGTATGGAGGGATACACTGAAGCTTTCTTT. The chain combines TRBV19 with TRBJ1-1; no clear D. V was pared by 3 bases and J by 3 bases, with 8 bases between. The CDR3 spans 13 residues. The V gene's germline CDR1 is LNHDA and CDR2 SQIVND (reference sequence). The entire variable domain, with the rest obtained from reference TRBV19 and TRBJ1-1, is as follows: DGGITQSPKYLFRKEGQNVTLSCEQNLNHDAMYWYRQDPGQGLRLIYYSQIVNDFQKGDIAEGYSVSREKKESFPLTVTSAQKNPTAFYLCASSMEGYTEAFFGQGTRLTVV.

V usage is TRBV5-1 and J usage is TRBJ2-2; TRBD1 matches 8 bases. The V gene's germline CDR1 is SGHRS and CDR2 YFSETQ. The junction had 9 bases not matched to a gene; V was cut back by 4 bases and J by 7 bases. The CDR3 is 15 amino acids. The CDR3 here is CASSTIQGANGELFF. The CDR3 bases are TGCGCCAGCAGCACGATTCAGGGGGCCAACGGGGAGCTGTTTTTT.

CDR3 sequence: CASGSGGSNQPQHF. In DNA, the CDR3 is TGTGCCAGCGGCTCAGGGGGGTCTAATCAGCCCCAGCATTTT. The chain joins TRBV6-6 to TRBJ1-5; TRBD1 matches at 7 bases. The CDR3 runs 14 residues. With V trimmed by 8 bases and J by 4 bases, 8 bases remained unmatched. From germline, CDR1 is MNHNY and CDR2 SVGAGI (reference sequence).

A single count supports this clone. This chain's CDR3 is CASSPRSGNTIYF. The CDR3, as DNA: TGTGCCAGCAGCCCTAGATCCGGAAACACCATATATTTT. V and J are TRBV11-2 and TRBJ1-3; D ambiguous. Germline V gene data show CDR1 as SGHAT and CDR2 as FQNNGV. CDR3 size: 13 residues. V dropped 5 bases and J dropped 4 bases, with 9 bases sitting between them.

This sequence joins TRBV5-1 and TRBJ1-3, with a tentative D call TRBD1 (5 bases). V lost 5 bases, J lost 0 bases, and 12 bases lay in between. The CDR3 consists of 15 residues. Per germline, CDR1 SGHRS and CDR2 YFSETQ. The CDR3 spells CASRSDSNSGNTIYF. CDR3 DNA sequence: TGCGCCAGCAGGTCAGACAGTAACTCTGGAAACACCATATATTTT.

The chain recombines TRBV5-1 with TRBJ1-6; 9 nucleotides align to TRBD1. The germline CDR1 and CDR2 sequences are SGHRS and YFSETQ. Unmatched junction bases numbered 3, after V lost 4 bases and J lost 7 bases. This CDR3 has 14 amino acids. CDR3 sequence: CASSGGTGNSPLHF. CDR3 DNA sequence: TGCGCCAGCAGCGGCGGGACAGGGAATTCACCCCTCCACTTT.

The chain uses TRBV18 and TRBJ2-7; TRBD1 aligns across 9 bases. This CDR3 has 14 residues. V shed 5 bases, J shed 3 bases, and the junction held 5 bases outside the gene matches. Looked up from germline, CDR1 is KGHSH and CDR2 is LQKENI. DNA for the CDR3: TGTGCCAGCTCAAGGTCGGACAGGGGCTACGAGCAGTACTTC. Its protein is CASSRSDRGYEQYF.

Concerning this clone: One end of the junction fails to match germline, which may point to a read error. The chain recombines TRBV4-1 with TRBJ2-7, with 9 bases fitting TRBD1. Germline values: CDR1 MGHRA, CDR2 YSYEKL. The CDR3 sequence is 16 residues long. The CDR3 coding sequence is TGCGCCAGCAGCCAAATACCGGGACAGGGATCCTTCGAGCAGTACTTC. It encodes CASSQIPGQGSFEQYF.

The chain joins TRBV9 to TRBJ1-2; tentatively, D is TRBD1 (5 bases). From germline, CDR1 is SGDLS and CDR2 YYNGEE. The CDR3 covers 15 residues. Trimming took 0 bases from V and 4 from J, leaving 13 bases between them. CDR3 protein: CASSVEEGTFYGYTF. DNA of the CDR3: TGTGCCAGCAGCGTAGAGGAGGGGACCTTCTATGGCTACACCTTC.

The chain links TRBV7-2 to TRBJ2-3; 13 bases map to TRBD2. The CDR3 runs 14 residues. Trimming cost V 5 bases and J 15 bases; bases outside gene matches: 11. Germline CDR1 and CDR2: SGHTA and FQGNSA. CDR3 sequence reads: CASSQEAGLAGQYF. In nucleotides, the CDR3 is TGTGCCAGCAGCCAAGAGGCGGGACTAGCGGGGCAATATTTT.